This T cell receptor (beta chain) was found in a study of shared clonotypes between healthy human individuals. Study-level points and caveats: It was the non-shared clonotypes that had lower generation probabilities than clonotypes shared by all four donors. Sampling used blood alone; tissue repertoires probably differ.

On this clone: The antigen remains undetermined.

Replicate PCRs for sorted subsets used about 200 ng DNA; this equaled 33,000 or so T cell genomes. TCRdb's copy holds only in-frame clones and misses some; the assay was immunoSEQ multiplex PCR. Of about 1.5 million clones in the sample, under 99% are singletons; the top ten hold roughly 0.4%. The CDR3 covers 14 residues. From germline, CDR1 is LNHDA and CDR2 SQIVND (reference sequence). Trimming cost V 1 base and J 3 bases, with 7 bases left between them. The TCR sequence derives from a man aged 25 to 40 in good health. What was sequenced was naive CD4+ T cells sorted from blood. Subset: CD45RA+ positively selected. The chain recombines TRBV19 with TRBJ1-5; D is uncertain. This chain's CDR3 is CASSIAGFNQPQHF. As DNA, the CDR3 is TGTGCCAGTAGTATAGCGGGGTTCAATCAGCCCCAGCATTTT.